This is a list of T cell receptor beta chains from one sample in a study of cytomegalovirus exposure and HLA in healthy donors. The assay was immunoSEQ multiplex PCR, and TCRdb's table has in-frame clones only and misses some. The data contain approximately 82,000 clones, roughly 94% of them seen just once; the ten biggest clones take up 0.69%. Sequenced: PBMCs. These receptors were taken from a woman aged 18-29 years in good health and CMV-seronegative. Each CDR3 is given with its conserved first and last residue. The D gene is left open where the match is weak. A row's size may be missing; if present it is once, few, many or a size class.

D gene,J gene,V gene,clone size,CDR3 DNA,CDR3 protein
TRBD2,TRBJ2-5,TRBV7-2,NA,TGTGCCAGCAGCTTAGCTACGGGAGGAGGGAAGACCCAGTACTTC,CASSLATGGGKTQYF
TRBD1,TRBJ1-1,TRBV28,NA,TGTGCCAGCAGTCCACTTATTCCACCCGACCGGGACAGGGCCACTGAAGCTTTCTTT,CASSPLIPPDRDRATEAFF
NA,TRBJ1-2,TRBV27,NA,TGTGCCAGCAGTGCAACTGGACAGCCTAAAAAGATCTATGGCTACACCTTC,CASSATGQPKKIYGYTF
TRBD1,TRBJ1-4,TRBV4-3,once,TGCGCCAGCAAACTCACAGGGGGTCCTAATGAAAAACTGTTTTTT,CASKLTGGPNEKLFF
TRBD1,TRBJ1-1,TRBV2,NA,TGTGCCAGCAGCTGGACAGGGAGTGCTGAAGCTTTCTTT,CASSWTGSAEAFF
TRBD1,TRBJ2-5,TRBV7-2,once,TGTGCCAGCAGCCCACAGGGGCTTAGGGAGACCCAGTACTTC,CASSPQGLRETQYF
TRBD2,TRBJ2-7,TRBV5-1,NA,TGCGCCAGCAGCGTGACCGGGACTAGAAACGAGCAGTACTTC,CASSVTGTRNEQYF
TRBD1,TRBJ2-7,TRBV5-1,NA,TGCGCCAGCAGCCTTGCCCAGGGGGACGCCCACGAGCAGTACTTC,CASSLAQGDAHEQYF
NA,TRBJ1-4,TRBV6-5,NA,TGTGCCAGCAGTTACGTAAGGGGGGGGGAAGAAAAACTGTTTTTT,CASSYVRGGEEKLFF
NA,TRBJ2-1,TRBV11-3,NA,TGTGCCAGCAGAGGCGGGGATAGCAATGAGCAGTTCTTC,CASRGGDSNEQFF
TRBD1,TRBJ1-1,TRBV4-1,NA,TGCGCCAGCAGCCAAATACAGGGGGTCTCTGAAGCTTTCTTT,CASSQIQGVSEAFF
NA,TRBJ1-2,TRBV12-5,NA,TGTGCTAGTGGTTTGGTACGCGAAAGTGGCTACACCTTC,CASGLVRESGYTF
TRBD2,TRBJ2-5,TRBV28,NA,TGTGCCAGCAGTTTACGCGGGAGTCCACAAGAGACCCAGTACTTC,CASSLRGSPQETQYF
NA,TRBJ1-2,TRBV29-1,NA,TGCAGCGTTGCGGCAGGGGCCTATGGCTACACCTTC,CSVAAGAYGYTF
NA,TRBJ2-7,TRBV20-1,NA,TGCAGTGCGCAGGCAGCCTACGAGCAGTACTTC,CSAQAAYEQYF
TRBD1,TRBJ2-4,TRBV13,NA,TGTGCCAGCAGCCCGACAGGGGGCGAATCGGGGTACTACATTCAGTACTTC,CASSPTGGESGYYIQYF
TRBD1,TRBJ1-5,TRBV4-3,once,TGCGCCAGCAGCCTGGACAGGAGTAGCAATCAGCCCCAGCATTTT,CASSLDRSSNQPQHF
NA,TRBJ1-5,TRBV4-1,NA,TGCGCCAGCAGCCCAGGGGTCTATAGCAATCAGCCCCAGCATTTT,CASSPGVYSNQPQHF
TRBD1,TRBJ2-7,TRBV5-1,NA,TGCGCCAGCAGCTTGGGGACAGGGGGCTACGAGCAGTACTTC,CASSLGTGGYEQYF
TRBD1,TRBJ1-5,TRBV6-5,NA,TGTGCCAGCAGTCCAGGGGGCTCGAACAATCAGCCCCAGCATTTT,CASSPGGSNNQPQHF
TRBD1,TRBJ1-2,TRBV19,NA,TGTGCCAGTAGGAGACAGGGGGCCGCTTATAACTATGGCTACACCTTC,CASRRQGAAYNYGYTF
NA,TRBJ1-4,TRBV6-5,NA,TGTGCCAGCAGTTACTCATTTCAGGGGGAAAAACTGTTTTTT,CASSYSFQGEKLFF
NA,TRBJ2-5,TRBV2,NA,TGTGCCAGCAGTGGGACAGGGAGGGAGGAGACCCAGTACTTC,CASSGTGREETQYF
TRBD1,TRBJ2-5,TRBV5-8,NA,TGTGCCAGCAGCCCGGTGGACAGGGCAGAGACCCAGTACTTC,CASSPVDRAETQYF
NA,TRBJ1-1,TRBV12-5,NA,TGTGCTAGTGCCTCGTCGGGGTTGAACACTGAAGCTTTCTTT,CASASSGLNTEAFF
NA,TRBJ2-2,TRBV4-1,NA,TGCGCCAGCAGCCAAACGGGGGAGCGGGAGCTGTTTTTT,CASSQTGERELFF
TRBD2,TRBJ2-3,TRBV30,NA,TGTGCCTGGAGAACTAGCGGCACAGATACGCAGTATTTT,CAWRTSGTDTQYF
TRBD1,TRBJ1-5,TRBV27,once,TGTGCCAGCAGAGGTGCCGGGACAGCTTTCAATCAGCCCCAGCATTTT,CASRGAGTAFNQPQHF
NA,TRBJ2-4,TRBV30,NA,TGTGCCTGGGCCGGGGAAAACATTCAGTACTTC,CAWAGENIQYF
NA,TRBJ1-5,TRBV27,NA,TGTGCCAGCAGTTTAACCTACACCAGGGGCCGATTCGAGAGCAATCAGCCCCAGCATTTT,CASSLTYTRGRFESNQPQHF
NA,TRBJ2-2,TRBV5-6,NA,TGTGCCAGCAGCTTGAGGGCGGGGGCGCTCACCGGGGAGCTGTTTTTT,CASSLRAGALTGELFF